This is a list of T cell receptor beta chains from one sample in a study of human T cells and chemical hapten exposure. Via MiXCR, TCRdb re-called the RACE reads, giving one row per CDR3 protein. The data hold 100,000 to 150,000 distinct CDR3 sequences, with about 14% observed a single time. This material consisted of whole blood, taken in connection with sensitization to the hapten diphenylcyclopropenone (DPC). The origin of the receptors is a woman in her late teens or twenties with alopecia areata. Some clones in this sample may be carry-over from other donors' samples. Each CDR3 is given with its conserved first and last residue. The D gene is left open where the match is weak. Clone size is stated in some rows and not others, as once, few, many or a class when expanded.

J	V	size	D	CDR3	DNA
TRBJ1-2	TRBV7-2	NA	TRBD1	CASSGRHRGNHYGYTF	TGTGCCAGCAGCGGAAGACACAGGGGTAATCACTATGGCTACACCTTC
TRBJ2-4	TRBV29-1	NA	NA	CSVEVGNKNIQYF	TGCAGCGTTGAAGTGGGTAACAAAAACATTCAGTACTTC
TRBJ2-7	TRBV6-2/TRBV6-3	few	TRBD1	CASSTTRDRAAEQYF	TGTGCCAGCAGTACAACCCGGGACAGGGCGGCCGAGCAGTACTTC
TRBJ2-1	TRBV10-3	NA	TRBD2	CAISESSGGNNEQFF	TGTGCCATCAGTGAGTCTAGCGGGGGCAACAATGAGCAGTTCTTC
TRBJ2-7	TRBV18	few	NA	CASSQPVQVGRARSYEQYF	TGTGCCAGCTCACAACCCGTCCAGGTTGGGCGAGCACGCTCCTACGAGCAGTACTTC
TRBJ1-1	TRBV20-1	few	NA	CSAPKYSGAGVTEAFF	TGCAGTGCTCCTAAATACAGCGGGGCGGGGGTGACTGAAGCTTTCTTT
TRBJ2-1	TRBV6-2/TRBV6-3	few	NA	CASREGNALYNEQFF	TGTGCCAGCAGGGAAGGGAACGCCCTGTACAATGAGCAGTTCTTC
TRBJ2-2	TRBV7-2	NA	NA	CASSLHTANTGELFF	TGTGCCAGCAGCTTACACACCGCGAACACCGGGGAGCTGTTTTTT
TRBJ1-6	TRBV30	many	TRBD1	CAWAGQNNSPLHF	TGTGCCTGGGCGGGACAGAATAATTCACCCCTCCACTTT
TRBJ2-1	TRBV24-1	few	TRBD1	CATTRTGGSNEQFF	TGTGCCACCACACGGACAGGGGGGTCCAATGAGCAGTTCTTC
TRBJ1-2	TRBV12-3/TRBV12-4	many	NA	CASSRRRDYGYTF	TGTGCCAGCAGCAGAAGGAGAGACTATGGCTACACCTTC
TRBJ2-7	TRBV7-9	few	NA	CASSFQTRSYEQYF	TGTGCCAGCAGCTTCCAGACTCGCTCCTACGAGCAGTACTTC